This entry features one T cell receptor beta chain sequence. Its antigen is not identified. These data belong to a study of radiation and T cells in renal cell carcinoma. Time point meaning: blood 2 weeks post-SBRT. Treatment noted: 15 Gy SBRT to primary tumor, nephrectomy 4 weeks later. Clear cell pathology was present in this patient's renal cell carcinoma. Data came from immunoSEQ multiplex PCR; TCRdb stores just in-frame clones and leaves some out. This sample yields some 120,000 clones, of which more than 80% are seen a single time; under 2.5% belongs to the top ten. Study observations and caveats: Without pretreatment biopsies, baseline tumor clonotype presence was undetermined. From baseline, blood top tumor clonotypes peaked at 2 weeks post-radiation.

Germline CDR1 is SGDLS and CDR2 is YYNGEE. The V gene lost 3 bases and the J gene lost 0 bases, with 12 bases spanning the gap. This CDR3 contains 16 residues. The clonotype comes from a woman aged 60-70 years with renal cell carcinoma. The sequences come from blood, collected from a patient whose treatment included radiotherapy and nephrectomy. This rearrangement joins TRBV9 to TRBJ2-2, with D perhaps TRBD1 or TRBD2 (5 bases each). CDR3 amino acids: CASSAGTDANTGELFF. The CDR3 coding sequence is TGTGCCAGCAGCGCCGGGACGGACGCGAACACCGGGGAGCTGTTTTTT.